This T cell receptor (beta chain) stems from a study of CD8 T cells in Susac syndrome. The T cells that were sequenced for TCR beta were CD8+ and CD4+ cells from blood. The germline CDR1 and CDR2 sequences are MNHEY and SMNVEV (reference sequence). This CDR3 contains 15 residues. V dropped 7 bases and J dropped 2 bases, with 15 bases sitting between them. With random hexamers, reverse transcription was performed on roughly 0.45 to 1 ug of RNA. The TCR beta CDR3 was amplified by immunoSEQ multiplex PCR across 54 Vbeta, 13 Jbeta. TCRdb re-called the immunoSEQ multiplex PCR reads through MiXCR, storing one row per CDR3 protein. Among 150,000 to 180,000 distinct CDR3 sequences listed, about 95% were seen once.

The chain is built from TRBV27 and TRBJ2-1; D is perhaps TRBD1 (5 bases). The receptor comes from a human donor with multiple sclerosis. Sequenced sample: CD8+ T cells from PBMCs. The DNA for the CDR3 is TGTGCCAGCACCCCGCTAGGGGTTACCTACAATGAGCAGTTCTTC. It specifies CASTPLGVTYNEQFF.